These 30 T cell receptor beta chains share one sample of origin, sequenced in a study of radiotherapy plus CTLA-4 blockade in lung cancer (dated by TCRdb to between 2017 and 2018). The library was prepared using the immunoSEQ multiplex PCR assay. In TCRdb, the immuneACCESS table is reduced to in-frame sequences with V and J assigned. These tables do not hold every clone; where another copy was compared, an unresolved V gene accounts for under half, and the others remain unexplained. This sample comprises approximately 73,000 clones, over 75% of them detected only once. Around two fifths of the sample is held by the ten biggest clonotypes. The sample consisted of peripheral blood, taken from a patient treated with radiotherapy plus ipilimumab. These receptors came from a human donor with non-small cell lung cancer that progressed on radiotherapy plus ipilimumab.

The chain combines TRBV5-4 with TRBJ1-4; D unclear. Germline-derived CDR1 and CDR2 are SGHNT and YYREEE (reference sequence). CDR3 length: 15 amino acids. Trimming shortened V by 2 bases and J by 4 bases, and 12 bases separated the two germline ends. The CDR3 bases are TGTGCCAGCAGCTTAAAGTCAGAGGGTAATGAAAAACTGTTTTTT. It codes for CASSLKSEGNEKLFF.

This clone was observed a single time. The chain employs TRBV7-6 and TRBJ2-3; 8 bases are a match to TRBD2. From germline, CDR1 is SGHVS and CDR2 FNYEAQ. The CDR3 is 15 amino acids. The ends lost 4 bases at V and 6 bases at J; junction bases unmatched: 9. The CDR3 DNA reads TGTGCCAGCAGCTCCCCGGGACTAGTCTTGGATACGCAGTATTTT. It encodes CASSSPGLVLDTQYF.

The CDR3, as DNA: TGTGCCAGCAGCACTAGACAGGGGAACTATGGCTACACCTTC. It encodes CASSTRQGNYGYTF. The V gene is TRBV7-9, the J gene TRBJ1-2; 8 nucleotides line up with TRBD1. From germline, CDR1 is SEHNR and CDR2 FQNEAQ (reference sequence). CDR3 size: 14 residues. V shed 5 bases, J shed 2 bases, and the junction held 4 bases outside the gene matches.

V is TRBV4-2 and J is TRBJ2-5; TRBD2 agrees at 12 bases. V dropped 1 base and J dropped 2; count of bases not matched to a gene: 5. The CDR3 is 17 amino acids. Germline CDR1 reads LGHNA; CDR2 reads YNFKEQ. The CDR3 DNA reads as TGTGCCAGCAGCCAAGGACTAGCGGGAGACAAGCAAGAGACCCAGTACTTC. Residues: CASSQGLAGDKQETQYF.

This chain joins TRBV6-1 and TRBJ2-7; D gene uncertain. Germline V gene data show CDR1 as MNHNS and CDR2 as SASEGT. This CDR3 spans 13 amino acids. Trimming removed 1 base at V and 4 bases at J, with 8 bases between. The CDR3 DNA reads TGTGCCAGCAGTGAAGTCCAGCGTTACGAGCAGTACGTC. Protein: CASSEVQRYEQYV.

This clone was seen once. The J gene is TRBJ2-2, the V gene TRBV10-3; possible D gene TRBD2, 5 bases. The germline V gene encodes CDR1 ENHRY and CDR2 SYGVKD. This CDR3 has 15 residues. Trimming took 2 bases from V and 4 from J, leaving 11 bases between them. The CDR3 bases are TGTGCCATCAGTGAGCAGCGGCTGGCCACCGGGGAGCTGTTTTTT. Translated, it gives CAISEQRLATGELFF.

This clone was seen more than once but under ten times. The chain recombines TRBV6-6 with TRBJ2-7; D gene ambiguous. This CDR3 comprises 16 residues. The germline CDR1 and CDR2 sequences are MNHNY and SVGAGI (reference sequence). Trimming stripped 2 bases from V and 1 base from J, with 15 bases between. The CDR3 here is CASSYRPIEASYEQYF. The CDR3 DNA follows: TGTGCCAGCAGTTACCGCCCGATTGAGGCGTCCTACGAGCAGTACTTC.

CDR3 sequence (DNA): TGTGCCAGCAGTGACCGCCATCCGGGCTACGAGCAGTACTTC. This gives the protein CASSDRHPGYEQYF. The gene calls are TRBV25-1 and TRBJ2-7, with no clear D. Germline CDR1 MGHDK, CDR2 SYGVNS. The V gene lost 3 bases and the J gene lost 3 bases, with 12 bases spanning the gap. CDR3 length equals 14 residues.

The rearrangement joins TRBV4-1 to TRBJ2-3, with TRBD2 matching over 9 bases. There are 16 residues in the CDR3. Germline V gene data show CDR1 as MGHRA and CDR2 as YSYEKL. V was pared by 4 bases and J by 2 bases, with 7 bases of the junction left unmatched. The CDR3 nucleotides are TGCGCCAGCAGCCCTCTGACTAGCGGAGCCACAGATACGCAGTATTTT. Protein product: CASSPLTSGATDTQYF.

The V and J genes are TRBV7-9 and TRBJ1-4; 9 nucleotides line up with TRBD1. V gave up 5 bases and J gave up 5 bases; unmatched junction bases: 3. The germline CDR1 and CDR2 sequences are SEHNR and FQNEAQ (reference sequence). CDR3 length: 14 residues. The CDR3 protein is CASSQTGGNEKLFF. The CDR3 DNA reads as TGTGCCAGCAGCCAGACAGGGGGGAATGAAAAACTGTTTTTT. The complete variable domain, with remaining parts taken from reference TRBV7-9 and TRBJ1-4, reads DTGVSQNPRHKITKRGQNVTFRCDPISEHNRLYWYRQTLGQGPEFLTYFQNEAQLEKSRLLSDRFSAERPKGSFSTLEIQRTEQGDSAMYLCASSQTGGNEKLFFGSGTQLSVL.

The rearrangement links TRBV27 to TRBJ2-7, with unresolved D. V was trimmed by 2 bases and J by 7 bases, leaving 9 bases between them. The CDR3 consists of 12 residues. From germline, CDR1 is MNHEY and CDR2 SMNVEV (reference sequence). The CDR3 loop is CASSLGRGEQYF. The DNA of the CDR3 is TGTGCCAGCAGTTTAGGTCGAGGTGAGCAGTACTTC.

This rearrangement joins TRBV6-1 to TRBJ2-5; 7 bases are shared with TRBD2. The CDR3 is 14 residues long. Germline lookup yields CDR1 MNHNS and CDR2 SASEGT. The ends lost 2 bases at V and 4 bases at J; junction bases unmatched: 4. The CDR3 spells CASSEWWEGETQYF. The CDR3 DNA is TGTGCCAGCAGTGAATGGTGGGAGGGAGAGACCCAGTACTTC.

The chain joins TRBV7-9 to TRBJ2-7, with 10 bases that match TRBD1. This CDR3 has 11 residues. CDR1 and CDR2 (germline): SEHNR, FQNEAQ (reference sequence). The V segment lost 4 bases and the J segment 11 bases; nucleotides outside the gene matches: 2. The CDR3 region has the DNA TGTGCCAGCAGCTACGGGACAGGGGAGTACTTC. Its translation: CASSYGTGEYF. Together with reference TRBV7-9 and TRBJ2-7, the CDR3 gives the full variable domain: DTGVSQNPRHKITKRGQNVTFRCDPISEHNRLYWYRQTLGQGPEFLTYFQNEAQLEKSRLLSDRFSAERPKGSFSTLEIQRTEQGDSAMYLCASSYGTGEYFGPGTRLTVT.

The chain is built from TRBV6-6 and TRBJ1-3; D is perhaps TRBD1 (5 bases). The V end lost 6 bases, the J end lost 0 bases, and 9 bases lay between the germline ends. This CDR3 has 14 amino acids. In germline, CDR1 is MNHNY, CDR2 SVGAGI (reference sequence). CDR3 bases: TGTGCCAGCAGGGGACTAAGCTCTGGAAACACCATATATTTT. Its protein is CASRGLSSGNTIYF.

The chain carries TRBV19 and TRBJ2-2; 7 bases are a match to TRBD1. This CDR3 has 16 amino acids. The germline V gene encodes CDR1 LNHDA and CDR2 SQIVND (reference sequence). With 5 bases clipped from V and 4 bases from J, the junction kept 10 bases outside the gene matches. For the CDR3, the DNA is TGTGCCAGTAGTGGATTGACAGGGTTAGGCACCGGGGAGCTGTTTTTT. Its translation is CASSGLTGLGTGELFF.

This clone was detected once. The CDR3 loop reads CASSQYLAGGYEQYF. The CDR3 DNA sequence: TGTGCCAGCTCACAGTATTTAGCGGGAGGCTACGAGCAGTACTTC. The chain carries TRBV18 and TRBJ2-7; TRBD2 matches 10 bases. The CDR3 length is 15 residues. Trimming removed 4 bases from V and 3 bases from J; junction bases left unmatched: 6. Germline assignment: CDR1 KGHSH and CDR2 LQKENI.

In DNA form, the CDR3 reads TGCAGCGTTGAAGATCTAAGGAAGGCGCGCGAGACCCAGTACTTC. This encodes CSVEDLRKARETQYF. The genes are TRBV29-1 and TRBJ2-5; D is ambiguous. V gave up 0 bases and J gave up 5 bases, with 16 bases separating them. This CDR3 has 15 amino acids. Germline CDR1 is SQVTM and CDR2 is ANQGSEA.

This chain connects TRBV29-1 to TRBJ2-1; 15 bases map to TRBD2. CDR3 length equals 15 residues. The V gene's germline CDR1 is SQVTM and CDR2 ANQGSEA. With V trimmed by 3 bases and J by 5 bases, 2 bases remained unmatched. The CDR3 here is CSVEGLAGGDNEQFF. The CDR3 nucleotides read TGCAGCGTTGAGGGACTAGCGGGAGGCGACAATGAGCAGTTCTTC.

The chain links TRBV19 to TRBJ2-1; TRBD2 might be the D (6 bases). Between the trimmed V and J ends, which lost 11 bases and 7 bases, there was a span of 24 bases. Germline V gene sequence: CDR1 LNHDA, CDR2 SQIVND (reference sequence). The CDR3 runs to 15 residues. CDR3 amino acids: CASSDYGRAGNEQFF. In DNA, the CDR3 is TGTGCCTCAAGTGATTACGGGAGAGCCGGGAATGAGCAGTTCTTC.

This clone was recorded only once. V usage is TRBV6-6 and J usage is TRBJ2-7; 11 nucleotides agree with TRBD2. Losses at the gene ends were 6 bases for V and 4 bases for J; bases not matched to a gene: 2. The CDR3 has 13 amino acids. In germline, CDR1 is MNHNY, CDR2 SVGAGI (reference sequence). CDR3 DNA sequence: TGTGCCAGCAGGGCTAGCGGGAGGTACGAGCAGTACTTC. This codes for CASRASGRYEQYF.

The genes are TRBV7-2 and TRBJ1-5, with D possibly matching TRBD1 (5 bases). Trimming removed 1 base at V and 7 bases at J, with 14 bases between. Germline V gene lookup returns CDR1 SGHTA and CDR2 FQGNSA. This CDR3 region has 15 residues. Here the CDR3 DNA reads TGTGCCAGCAGCTTAGAAGTCGGCGGGACCCAGCCCCAGCATTTT. This encodes CASSLEVGGTQPQHF.

The V and J genes are TRBV4-2 and TRBJ2-2; TRBD2 matches 10 bases. The CDR3 extends over 18 amino acids. Germline lookup yields CDR1 LGHNA and CDR2 YNFKEQ. After removal of 4 bases from V and 2 bases from J, the junction contained 10 bases not matched to a gene. The CDR3 loop is CASSPSVAGGSNTGELFF. As DNA, the CDR3 is TGTGCCAGCAGCCCGTCGGTAGCGGGAGGAAGTAACACCGGGGAGCTGTTTTTT.

This rearrangement joins TRBV7-8 to TRBJ1-5; a possible D gene is TRBD1 (6 bases). CDR1 is SGHVS, CDR2 FQNEAQ, per germline. Trimming left V 0 bases short and J 3 bases short, with 9 bases between. This CDR3 has 15 residues. As DNA, the CDR3 is TGTGCCAGCAGCTTAGCACAGGGAGTCAATCAGCCCCAGCATTTT. This codes for CASSLAQGVNQPQHF.

The chain couples TRBV5-4 to TRBJ1-1, with D perhaps matching TRBD1 (5 bases). Between the trimmed V and J ends, which lost 3 bases and 6 bases, there was a span of 12 bases. CDR1 is SGHNT and CDR2 is YYREEE in the germline V gene (reference sequence). The CDR3 is made up of 13 amino acids. The CDR3 is CASSYLGGAEAFF. Here the CDR3 DNA reads TGTGCCAGCAGCTACCTTGGGGGGGCTGAAGCTTTCTTT. The entire variable domain, with the rest obtained from reference TRBV5-4 and TRBJ1-1, is as follows: ETGVTQSPTHLIKTRGQQVTLRCSSQSGHNTVSWYQQALGQGPQFIFQYYREEENGRGNFPPRFSGLQFPNYSSELNVNALELDDSALYLCASSYLGGAEAFFGQGTRLTVV.

The chain uses TRBV25-1 and TRBJ1-2; D possibly corresponds to TRBD1 (6 bases). Between the trimmed V and J ends, which lost 3 bases and 7 bases, there was a span of 15 bases. Germline-derived CDR1 and CDR2 are MGHDK and SYGVNS. The CDR3 has 14 amino acids. The CDR3 loop reads CASSDAGAFRGYTF. The CDR3 nucleotides are TGTGCCAGCAGTGATGCAGGGGCGTTTCGTGGCTACACCTTC.

This clone occurred once. The chain recombines TRBV4-2 with TRBJ2-3; 10 nucleotides align to TRBD2. The J segment lost 2 bases and the V segment lost 0 bases, leaving 5 bases of the junction unmatched. CDR3 length equals 17 residues. Germline-derived CDR1 and CDR2 are LGHNA and YNFKEQ. Written as DNA, the CDR3 is TGTGCCAGCAGCCAAGACCGACTAGCGGGCGACACAGATACGCAGTATTTT. Amino acids: CASSQDRLAGDTDTQYF.

The chain carries TRBV19 and TRBJ1-1; D is undetermined. CDR1 LNHDA and CDR2 SQIVND come from the germline V gene (reference sequence). The germline V and J ends were trimmed by 7 bases and 0 bases, with 3 bases remaining between them. The length of the CDR3 is 11 residues. The CDR3 region is CASTVNTEAFF. CDR3 nucleotides: TGTGCCAGTACCGTGAACACTGAAGCTTTCTTT.

The rearrangement joins TRBV11-3 to TRBJ2-7, with D uncertain. This CDR3 spans 13 amino acids. The ends were cut back, 0 bases at V and 6 bases at J, with 9 bases in the middle. The V gene's germline CDR1 is SGHNT and CDR2 YENEEA. DNA for the CDR3: TGTGCCAGCAGCTTAGAGTCTCAGGCCGAGCAGTACTTC. The encoded protein is CASSLESQAEQYF.

In its sample, this clone is large (0.1 to 1%). At the DNA level, this CDR3 is encoded by other sequences in the same sample as well. The CDR3 bases are TGTGCCTCCCAACAGGGGTGGTTAGGTGAAGCTTTCTTT. Its translation: CASQQGWLGEAFF. The V gene is TRBV28, the J gene TRBJ1-1, with 7 bases matching TRBD1. Trimming cost V 11 bases and J 7 bases; bases outside gene matches: 13. The CDR3 extends over 13 amino acids. CDR1 MDHEN and CDR2 SYDVKM come from the germline V gene.

The V gene is TRBV28, the J gene TRBJ1-2; maybe TRBD1 (5 bases). Trimming pared 5 bases from V and 4 bases from J, leaving 26 bases between. The CDR3 contains 18 residues. Germline V gene lookup returns CDR1 MDHEN and CDR2 SYDVKM. The CDR3 coding sequence is TGTGCCAGCAGTCCCAAGTGGTACAGGACCCTAACTTCCTATGGCTACACCTTC. Translating gives CASSPKWYRTLTSYGYTF.